A single T cell receptor beta chain is shown here with its context. Its antigen remains undetermined. Base quality data are lacking; no much larger clone is found one base away. The record originates from a study of blood T cell repertoires in COVID-19 (dated by TCRdb to 2020 to 2022). As for the study more broadly: Samples from collaborators originated in the United States, Italy and Spain and spanned both the acute and convalescent phases of COVID-19. HLA class I and class II types, where available, came from metadata supplied by the sample provider rather than from assay-based typing. The repertoires were released in a freely available public database intended as a resource for research on the immune response to SARS-CoV-2. The material from the prospective study consisted of cDNA or gDNA derived from T cells, B-cell-depleted T cells, or PBMCs. Sample metadata almost always included a de-identified subject ID, COVID-19 status, age in years and sex. Samples were obtained from the ongoing ImmuneRACE study (first 160 participants) and from 1,000 to 1,500 subjects provided by 6 global collaborators. Deeply sampled blood TCRbeta repertoires from subjects exposed to, actively infected with, or recovered from COVID-19 were included in the dataset. What the work shows at the level of the full study, not this receptor alone: The quantity of clinical and demographic metadata differed by source and by participant and was supplied without curation.

Samples from volunteer blood donors who had recovered from COVID-19 were contributed by a second Seattle source. Each collaborating institution followed its own protocols to collect whole blood in K2EDTA tubes. For TCRbeta analysis, collaborators shipped samples in one of three forms: frozen whole blood, isolated PBMCs, or DNA extracted from either of those sample types. TCRbeta CDR3 regions were amplified from genomic DNA by means of the immunoSEQ Assay, a bias-controlled multiplex PCR. The paper's processing steps were these. Nucleated cell counts per sample were estimated from amplification of reference gene primers within the assay. To quantify the absolute abundance of each unique TCRbeta CDR3 rearrangement, sequence reads were collapsed and filtered. For each sample, productive Simpson clonality was calculated as the square root of Simpson's diversity index over productive rearrangements. Drawn from immuneACCESS, this table holds only the in-frame rearrangements with V and J called that TCRdb kept. Clones are partly lost; checked studies trace under half to an unresolved V gene and leave the rest unexplained. V and J calls and clone size are those listed in that table; D and trimming were worked out from the DNA. For this sample the table gives 200,000 to 250,000 clones, of which around 81% were detected only once. The ten largest clones represent roughly 1.9% of the sample.

The CDR3, cysteine through phenylalanine, is 15 amino acids long. The CDR3 DNA has 45 bases and is translated from base 1. V is trimmed back by 5 bases and J by 8 bases, and the junction contains 9 bases that no gene match accounts for. CDR1 SGHTA and CDR2 FQGNSA were looked up in the germline V gene. The receptor comes from a man aged 25-45 years who had recovered from COVID-19. The sequence is built from TRBV7-2 and TRBJ2-1; 10 bases in between match TRBD2. The sequenced sample was peripheral blood. The CDR3: CASSPTSGVGDEQFF. In nucleotide form, the sequence is TGTGCCAGCAGCCCAACTAGCGGGGTTGGGGATGAGCAGTTCTTC.